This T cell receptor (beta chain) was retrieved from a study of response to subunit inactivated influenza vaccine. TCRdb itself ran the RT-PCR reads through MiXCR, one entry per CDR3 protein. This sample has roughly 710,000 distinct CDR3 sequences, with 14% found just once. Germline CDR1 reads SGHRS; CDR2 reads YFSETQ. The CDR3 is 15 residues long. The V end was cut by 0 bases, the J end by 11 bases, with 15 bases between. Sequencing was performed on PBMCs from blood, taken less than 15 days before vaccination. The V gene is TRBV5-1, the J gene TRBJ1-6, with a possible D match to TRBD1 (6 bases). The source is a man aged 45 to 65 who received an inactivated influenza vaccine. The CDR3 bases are TGCGCCAGCAGCTTGGGTACAGGGATCCGGCCACCCCTCCACTTT. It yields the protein CASSLGTGIRPPLHF.